These 29 T cell receptor beta chains share one sample of origin, sequenced in a study of cytomegalovirus exposure and HLA in healthy donors. The primer mix had 60 Vbeta and 13 Jbeta primers. The protocol was immunoSEQ multiplex PCR, while the TCRdb copy is restricted to in-frame clones and leaves out a portion. The table includes tens of thousands of clones, approximately 75% detected once. Sequenced: PBMCs. These receptors came from a man between 60 and 75 years old in good health and CMV-seropositive.

The rearrangement links TRBV7-8 to TRBJ2-7; perhaps TRBD2 as D (6 bases). The V end was cut by 1 base, the J end by 2 bases, with 12 bases between. The CDR3 sequence is 15 residues long. In germline, CDR1 is SGHVS, CDR2 FQNEAQ. For the CDR3, the DNA is TGTGCCAGCAGCTTAGTCCAGGCGGGAACCTACGAGCAGTACTTC. Its protein product is CASSLVQAGTYEQYF.

The chain carries TRBV11-2 and TRBJ2-1, with 7 bases matching TRBD1. Germline values: CDR1 SGHAT, CDR2 FQNNGV. V was clipped by 4 bases and J by 1 base; unmatched bases: 7. The CDR3 runs to 16 residues. The CDR3: CASSSNRGISYNEQFF. The CDR3 DNA reads as TGTGCCAGCAGCTCGAACAGGGGAATATCCTACAATGAGCAGTTCTTC.

V usage is TRBV11-1 and J usage is TRBJ2-7, with TRBD2 identical over 8 bases. With V trimmed by 11 bases and J by 5 bases, 11 bases remained unmatched. The CDR3 runs to 13 residues. CDR1 and CDR2 from the germline V gene are SGHAT and FQDESV (reference sequence). The CDR3 DNA is TGTGCCGTTACCGGGACTAGTAAAGACGAGCAGTACTTC. Translating gives CAVTGTSKDEQYF.

The chain joins TRBV5-5 to TRBJ1-5; 8 bases match TRBD1. This CDR3 comprises 18 residues. CDR1 is SGHKS and CDR2 is YYEKEE in the germline V gene (reference sequence). V was clipped by 0 bases and J by 0 bases; unmatched bases: 8. The CDR3 region is CASSLAKGQANSNQPQHF. CDR3 sequence (DNA): TGTGCCAGCAGCTTGGCCAAGGGACAGGCGAATAGCAATCAGCCCCAGCATTTT.

This chain uses TRBV7-9 with TRBJ1-2, with a possible D match to TRBD1 (6 bases). This CDR3 is 15 amino acids long. The V gene lost 1 base and the J gene lost 6 bases, with 15 bases spanning the gap. Per the germline V gene, CDR1 is SEHNR and CDR2 is FQNEAQ (reference sequence). The CDR3 nucleotides read TGTGCCAGCAGCTTAGAGGTCCAGGGGAGGGATGGCTACACCTTC. It specifies CASSLEVQGRDGYTF.

V usage is TRBV6-6 and J usage is TRBJ2-2, with 8 bases matching TRBD1. The CDR3 contains 16 residues. J lost 2 bases, V lost 5 bases, and 7 bases had no gene match. Per germline, CDR1 MNHNY and CDR2 SVGAGI (reference sequence). In DNA form, the CDR3 reads TGTGCCAGCAGTATAACAGGGGGATACAACACCGGGGAGCTGTTTTTT. Protein: CASSITGGYNTGELFF.

The chain carries TRBV5-8 and TRBJ2-3; maybe TRBD2 (7 bases). Germline CDR1 and CDR2: SGHTS and YDEGEE. This CDR3 is 16 amino acids long. Trimming shortened V by 4 bases and J by 4 bases, and 19 bases separated the two germline ends. The CDR3 protein is CASSQYLGGAADTQYF. The CDR3 DNA sequence: TGTGCCAGCAGCCAGTATCTAGGGGGGGCCGCAGATACGCAGTATTTT.

This chain connects TRBV11-2 to TRBJ2-1, with 11 bases lining up with TRBD1. CDR3 length: 15 amino acids. Looked up from germline, CDR1 is SGHAT and CDR2 is FQNNGV. Trimming removed 5 bases from V and 3 bases from J; junction bases left unmatched: 3. For the CDR3, the DNA is TGTGCCAGCAGCCTCGGGACAGGGGGCTACAATGAGCAGTTCTTC. This gives the protein CASSLGTGGYNEQFF.

This clone was detected only a few times. The V call is TRBV5-6, the J call TRBJ2-3, with D unclear. V was trimmed by 0 bases and J by 0 bases, leaving 11 bases between them. This CDR3 has 16 amino acids. The germline gives CDR1 SGHDT, CDR2 YYEEEE. The CDR3 region has the DNA TGTGCCAGCAGCTTGGGGCAGAAAACGAGCACAGATACGCAGTATTTT. It yields the protein CASSLGQKTSTDTQYF. The full variable domain, completed using reference TRBV5-6 and TRBJ2-3, is DAGVTQSPTHLIKTRGQQVTLRCSPKSGHDTVSWYQQALGQGPQFIFQYYEEEERQRGNFPDRFSGHQFPNYSSELNVNALLLGDSALYLCASSLGQKTSTDTQYFGPGTRLTVL.

This chain uses TRBV11-1 with TRBJ2-7; the D is unclear. The ends were cut back, 4 bases at V and 2 bases at J, with 12 bases in the middle. This CDR3 contains 14 residues. Germline V lookup: CDR1 SGHAT, CDR2 FQDESV (reference sequence). The CDR3 region is CASSSTTGAYEQYF. For the CDR3, the DNA is TGTGCCAGCAGCTCAACCACGGGTGCCTACGAGCAGTACTTC.

The V and J genes are TRBV27 and TRBJ1-1; maybe TRBD1 (5 bases). Trimming pared 6 bases from V and 2 bases from J, leaving 16 bases between. The germline CDR1 and CDR2 sequences are MNHEY and SMNVEV (reference sequence). The CDR3 totals 15 residues. DNA of the CDR3: TGTGCCAGCAGAACTCTCGAACAGGTAAACACTGAAGCTTTCTTT. Its protein product is CASRTLEQVNTEAFF.

This chain joins TRBV18 and TRBJ1-2; a weak D match, TRBD1 (5 bases). The germline V gene encodes CDR1 KGHSH and CDR2 LQKENI. This CDR3 has 12 amino acids. Trimming pared 4 bases from V and 12 bases from J, leaving 15 bases between. CDR3 bases: TGTGCCAGCTCACTCAGCAGGGAATCTGACACCTTC. Translated: CASSLSRESDTF.

The chain uses TRBV5-1 and TRBJ1-5, with 8 bases matching TRBD1. There are 16 residues in the CDR3. CDR1 is SGHRS and CDR2 is YFSETQ in the germline V gene. J gave up 0 bases and V 4 bases, and 6 bases lay outside the gene matches. The DNA of the CDR3 is TGCGCCAGCAGCCCTGGGACAGGTAATAGCAATCAGCCCCAGCATTTT. Translation: CASSPGTGNSNQPQHF.

The chain couples TRBV5-6 to TRBJ2-7, with 7 bases matching TRBD1. Germline values: CDR1 SGHDT, CDR2 YYEEEE. After removal of 1 base from V and 1 base from J, the junction contained 11 bases not matched to a gene. This CDR3 comprises 17 residues. The CDR3 DNA follows: TGTGCCAGCAGCTTGCCTCGTAGGGGGCGCGAGTCCTACGAGCAGTACTTC. This codes for CASSLPRRGRESYEQYF.

This sequence joins TRBV4-1 and TRBJ2-3; 10 bases match TRBD2. This CDR3 is built from 17 residues. Germline V gene lookup returns CDR1 MGHRA and CDR2 YSYEKL. Trimming removed 0 bases from V and 7 bases from J; junction bases left unmatched: 10. The CDR3 DNA reads TGCGCCAGCAGCCAAGACCTAGCGGGAGCGCCCAGGAATACGCAGTATTTT. As protein: CASSQDLAGAPRNTQYF.

This CDR3 is CASRLANGRARETQYF. Written as DNA, the CDR3 is TGTGCCAGCAGACTAGCTAACGGGAGGGCCAGAGAGACCCAGTACTTC. The chain carries TRBV13 and TRBJ2-5, with 8 nucleotides matching TRBD2. This CDR3 comprises 16 residues. The ends lost 6 bases at V and 4 bases at J; junction bases unmatched: 13. Germline CDR1 is PRHDT and CDR2 is FYEKMQ (reference sequence). Supplemented by reference TRBV13 and TRBJ2-5, the full variable domain reads AAGVIQSPRHLIKEKRETATLKCYPIPRHDTVYWYQQGPGQDPQFLISFYEKMQSDKGSIPDRFSAQQFSDYHSELNMSSLELGDSALYFCASRLANGRARETQYFGPGTRLLVL.

J is TRBJ1-1 and V is TRBV6-1; D is unresolved. V lost 3 bases and J 4 bases, leaving 18 bases between the germline ends. The CDR3 covers 16 residues. The V gene's germline CDR1 is MNHNS and CDR2 SASEGT. CDR3 loop: CASSDVGNHLGTEAFF. The CDR3, as DNA: TGTGCCAGCAGTGATGTCGGGAACCACCTGGGCACTGAAGCTTTCTTT.

The chain uses TRBV6-1 and TRBJ2-7; 9 bases map to TRBD1. The CDR3 extends over 15 amino acids. Trimming removed 4 bases from V and 5 bases from J; junction bases left unmatched: 9. Germline CDR1 reads MNHNS; CDR2 reads SASEGT. The CDR3 sequence: CASSGGTGRKNEQYF. In DNA form, the CDR3 reads TGTGCCAGCAGTGGAGGGACAGGGAGGAAGAACGAGCAGTACTTC.

This chain joins TRBV6-5 and TRBJ2-7; maybe TRBD1 (6 bases). Germline CDR1 MNHEY, CDR2 SVGAGI. With 3 bases removed from V and 5 bases from J, the gap between germline ends came to 20 bases. The length of the CDR3 is 16 residues. CDR3 DNA: TGTGCCAGCAGTTATTCCCCCAGGGGAGACGCCAACGAGCAGTACTTC. Encoded protein: CASSYSPRGDANEQYF.

The rearrangement uses TRBV5-5 and TRBJ2-1; 8 nucleotides match TRBD2. The trim removed 3 bases at V and 7 bases at J, leaving 6 bases unmatched. CDR1 is SGHKS, CDR2 YYEKEE, per germline (reference sequence). The CDR3 totals 14 residues. The CDR3 reads CASSWGAGGNEQFF. The CDR3 DNA follows: TGTGCCAGCAGCTGGGGGGCGGGAGGTAATGAGCAGTTCTTC. The full variable domain, in which reference TRBV5-5 and TRBJ2-1 provide the parts outside the CDR3, is DAGVTQSPTHLIKTRGQQVTLRCSPISGHKSVSWYQQVLGQGPQFIFQYYEKEERGRGNFPDRFSARQFPNYSSELNVNALLLGDSALYLCASSWGAGGNEQFFGPGTRLTVL.

The chain uses TRBV9 and TRBJ2-1; D may be TRBD1 (6 bases). Germline V CDR1 and CDR2: SGDLS, YYNGEE. The CDR3 contains 13 residues. Trimming stripped 4 bases from V and 8 bases from J, with 13 bases between. The CDR3 DNA reads as TGTGCCAGCAGCCCACCAGGGGACGATGAGCAGTTCTTC. This translates into CASSPPGDDEQFF.

This sequence joins TRBV5-1 and TRBJ2-5; TRBD2 is a possible D gene (7 bases). The CDR3 is 13 amino acids. The V end lost 6 bases, the J end lost 1 base, and 10 bases lay between the germline ends. Germline-derived CDR1 and CDR2 are SGHRS and YFSETQ. CDR3 loop: CASKRDTQETQYF. The CDR3 DNA is TGCGCCAGCAAGCGGGACACCCAAGAGACCCAGTACTTC.

V is TRBV4-1 and J is TRBJ2-5; a possible D gene is TRBD2 (5 bases). Germline V gives CDR1 MGHRA, CDR2 YSYEKL. V gave up 1 base and J gave up 3 bases, with 9 bases separating them. CDR3 length equals 14 residues. CDR3: CASSQAWGEETQYF. In DNA, the CDR3 is TGCGCCAGCAGCCAAGCATGGGGAGAAGAGACCCAGTACTTC.

This chain uses TRBV14 with TRBJ2-2; no firm D call. The CDR3 runs to 14 residues. Germline V CDR1 and CDR2: SGHDN, FVKESK. Trimming took off 7 bases at V and 6 bases at J, with 15 bases between the two ends. CDR3 sequence reads: CASKLGAQAGELFF. The CDR3 DNA follows: TGTGCCAGCAAGTTGGGCGCTCAGGCCGGGGAGCTGTTTTTT.

V usage is TRBV6-1 and J usage is TRBJ2-7; 7 bases match TRBD1. The CDR3 loop spans 15 amino acids. With V trimmed by 2 bases and J by 4 bases, 8 bases remained unmatched. The germline V gene has CDR1 MNHNS and CDR2 SASEGT. CDR3 in amino acids: CASSEIGQGEYEQYF. For the CDR3, the DNA is TGTGCCAGCAGTGAAATTGGCCAGGGGGAGTACGAGCAGTACTTC.

The rearrangement joins TRBV10-3 to TRBJ2-5; 7 bases line up with TRBD2. The CDR3 runs to 17 residues. In germline, CDR1 is ENHRY, CDR2 SYGVKD. The V and J ends lost 4 bases and 5 bases, in that order; junction bases with no gene match: 16. The CDR3 sequence is CAISGTEAGISTETQYF. In DNA, the CDR3 is TGTGCCATCAGTGGTACTGAAGCGGGGATTTCGACGGAGACCCAGTACTTC.

The CDR3 DNA follows: TGTGCCAGCTCCTTATCCGGGACAGGGGGCTTAGCTGGCTACACCTTC. Its protein product is CASSLSGTGGLAGYTF. V usage is TRBV18 and J usage is TRBJ1-2, with 12 positions matching TRBD1. This CDR3 is 16 amino acids long. The V segment lost 6 bases and the J segment 7 bases; nucleotides outside the gene matches: 12. The germline gives CDR1 KGHSH, CDR2 LQKENI.

V is TRBV9 and J is TRBJ2-1; 7 bases map to TRBD2. This CDR3 has 16 residues. Trimming took 1 base from V and 7 from J; bases not matched to a gene: 11. Germline loops: CDR1 SGDLS, CDR2 YYNGEE. Here the CDR3 reads CASSVSPSGPGNEQFF. CDR3 in DNA: TGTGCCAGCAGCGTAAGTCCTAGCGGACCTGGGAATGAGCAGTTCTTC.

V and J are TRBV6-5 and TRBJ1-2, with 7 bases that match TRBD1. V lost 0 bases and J lost 8; bases outside the gene matches: 6. The germline V gene has CDR1 MNHEY and CDR2 SVGAGI. This CDR3 comprises 14 residues. Here the CDR3 reads CASSYSGQPRGYTF. CDR3 sequence (DNA): TGTGCCAGCAGTTACTCGGGACAGCCTAGGGGCTACACCTTC.